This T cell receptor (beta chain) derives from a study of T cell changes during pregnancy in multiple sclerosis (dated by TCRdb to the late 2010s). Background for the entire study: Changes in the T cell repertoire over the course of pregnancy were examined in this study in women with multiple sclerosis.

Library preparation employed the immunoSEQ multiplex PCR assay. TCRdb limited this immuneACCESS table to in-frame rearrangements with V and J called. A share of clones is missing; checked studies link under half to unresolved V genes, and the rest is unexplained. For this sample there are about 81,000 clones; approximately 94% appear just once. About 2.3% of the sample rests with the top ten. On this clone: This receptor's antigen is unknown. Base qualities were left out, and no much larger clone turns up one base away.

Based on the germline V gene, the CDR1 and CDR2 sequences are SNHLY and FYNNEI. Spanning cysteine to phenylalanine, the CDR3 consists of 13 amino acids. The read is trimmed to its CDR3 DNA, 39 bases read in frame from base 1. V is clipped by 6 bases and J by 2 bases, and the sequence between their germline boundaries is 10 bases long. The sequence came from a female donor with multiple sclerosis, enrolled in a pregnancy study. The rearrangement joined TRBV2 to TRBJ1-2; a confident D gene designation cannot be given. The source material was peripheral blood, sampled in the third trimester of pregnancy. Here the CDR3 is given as CASRPRSNYGYTF. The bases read TGTGCCAGCAGGCCCCGGTCCAACTATGGCTACACCTTC.